A single T cell receptor beta chain is shown here with its context. Antigen specificity is unknown. Oncomine TCR Beta short-read sequencing was applied to DNA from cultured CD4+ T cells. The source of extracted genomic DNA was cultured CD4+ T cells. TCRdb re-derived calls from the PCR reads in MiXCR, one entry per CDR3 protein. The sample records some 6,500 distinct CDR3 sequences, approximately 32% being singletons. Treatment: roughly 11-day PBMC culture with coronavirus spike peptide pools or control peptides (ViraFEST assay). Pre-COVID-19 pandemic sampling (2011-2018) yielded the unexposed donor's CD4+ T cells. Days 3 and 7 saw half the medium swapped for fresh IL-2 medium. This sample is drawn from a study of vaccination and CD4 T cells after COVID-19. The germline V gene has CDR1 DFQATT and CDR2 SNEGSKA (reference sequence). This CDR3 spans 14 amino acids. V lost 6 bases to trimming and J lost 3 bases; unmatched junction nucleotides: 8.

This chain joins TRBV20-1 and TRBJ2-7; 10 positions agree with TRBD1. This clonotype was sampled from a human donor in good health. The sequenced sample consisted of CD4+ T cells from blood, cultured in vitro. The DNA of the CDR3 is TGCAGTGCCTTACCCGGGACAGGGGTCTACGAGCAGTACTTC. Residues: CSALPGTGVYEQYF.